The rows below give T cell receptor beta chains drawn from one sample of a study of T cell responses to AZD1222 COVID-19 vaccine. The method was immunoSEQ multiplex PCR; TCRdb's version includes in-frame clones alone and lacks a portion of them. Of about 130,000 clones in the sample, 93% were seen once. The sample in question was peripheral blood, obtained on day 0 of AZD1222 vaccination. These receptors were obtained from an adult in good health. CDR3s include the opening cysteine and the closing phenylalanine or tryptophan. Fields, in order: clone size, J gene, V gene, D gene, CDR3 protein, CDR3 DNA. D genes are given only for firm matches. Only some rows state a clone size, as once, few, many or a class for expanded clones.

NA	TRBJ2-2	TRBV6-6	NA	CASSYLGGSNTGELFF	TGTGCCAGCAGTTACCTCGGCGGGTCGAACACCGGGGAGCTGTTTTTT
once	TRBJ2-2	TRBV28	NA	CASSLWEEGATGELFF	TGTGCCAGCAGTTTATGGGAGGAGGGGGCGACCGGGGAGCTGTTTTTT
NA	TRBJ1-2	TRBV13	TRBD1	CASSLGQGTNYGYTF	TGTGCCAGCAGCCTAGGACAGGGCACTAACTATGGCTACACCTTC
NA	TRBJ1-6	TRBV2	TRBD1	CASSVGQGSSPLHF	TGTGCTAGCAGTGTAGGACAGGGTAGTTCACCCCTCCACTTT
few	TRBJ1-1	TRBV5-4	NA	CASSFNTNTEAFF	TGTGCCAGCAGCTTTAACACGAACACTGAAGCTTTCTTT
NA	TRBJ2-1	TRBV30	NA	CAWISGTYSYNEQFF	TGTGCCTGGATTTCCGGGACGTACTCCTACAATGAGCAGTTCTTC
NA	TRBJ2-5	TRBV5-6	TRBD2	CASSFKVSGRRIETQYF	TGTGCCAGCAGCTTCAAAGTTAGCGGGAGGAGGATCGAGACCCAGTACTTC
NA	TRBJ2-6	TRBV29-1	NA	CSVEGRGRTNVLTF	TGCAGCGTTGAAGGCAGGGGGAGGACCAACGTCCTGACTTTC
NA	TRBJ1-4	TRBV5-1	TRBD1	CASSFSGDSSNEKLFF	TGCGCCAGCAGCTTCTCGGGGGACAGTTCTAATGAAAAACTGTTTTTT
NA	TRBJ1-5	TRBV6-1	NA	CASSEAWGGGQPQHF	TGTGCCAGCAGTGAAGCGTGGGGGGGAGGGCAGCCCCAGCATTTT
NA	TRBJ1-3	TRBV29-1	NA	CSAAGSGNTIYF	TGCAGCGCAGCAGGGTCTGGAAACACCATATATTTT
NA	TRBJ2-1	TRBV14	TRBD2	CASSQDRPTGGSLLSDEQFF	TGTGCCAGCAGCCAAGATCGCCCGACGGGAGGGTCTCTTCTCTCCGATGAGCAGTTCTTC
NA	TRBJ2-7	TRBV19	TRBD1	CASSFDRESYEQYF	TGTGCCAGTAGTTTCGACAGGGAGTCCTACGAGCAGTACTTC
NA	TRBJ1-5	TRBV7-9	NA	CASSRGDQPQHF	TGTGCCAGCAGTAGAGGGGATCAGCCCCAGCATTTT
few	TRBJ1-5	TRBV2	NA	CASSANLGGNQPQHF	TGTGCCAGCAGCGCGAACCTCGGAGGCAATCAGCCCCAGCATTTT
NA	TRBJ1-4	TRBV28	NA	CASSLAGVGEKLFF	TGTGCCAGCAGTTTAGCAGGGGTGGGTGAAAAACTGTTTTTT
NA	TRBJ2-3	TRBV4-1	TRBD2	CASSTRTSGNTDTQYF	TGCGCCAGCAGTACCCGGACTAGCGGGAACACAGATACGCAGTATTTT
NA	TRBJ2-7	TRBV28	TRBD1	CASRRTGAYEQYF	TGTGCCAGCAGACGGACAGGGGCCTACGAGCAGTACTTC
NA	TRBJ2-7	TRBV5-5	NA	CASSLRGYEQYF	TGTGCCAGCAGCTTGCGGGGCTACGAGCAGTACTTC
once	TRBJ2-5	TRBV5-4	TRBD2	CASSLIREGRETQYF	TGTGCCAGCAGCCTCATACGGGAGGGCCGGGAGACCCAGTACTTC
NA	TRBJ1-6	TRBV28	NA	CASSPSLGGSPLHF	TGTGCCAGCAGTCCCTCGTTGGGGGGTTCACCCCTCCACTTT
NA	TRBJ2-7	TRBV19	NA	CASSIDPDLSSYEQYF	TGTGCCAGTAGTATAGATCCGGACTTGAGCTCCTACGAGCAGTACTTC
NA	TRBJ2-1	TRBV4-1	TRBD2	CASSPGGPPYNEQFF	TGCGCCAGCAGCCCGGGAGGGCCCCCGTACAATGAGCAGTTCTTC
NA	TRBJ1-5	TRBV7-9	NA	CASSADWGNQPQHF	TGTGCCAGCAGCGCCGACTGGGGCAATCAGCCCCAGCATTTT
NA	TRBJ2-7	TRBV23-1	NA	CASSPGEWWYEQYF	TGCGCCAGCAGTCCAGGGGAGTGGTGGTACGAGCAGTACTTC
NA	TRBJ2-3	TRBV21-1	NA	CASSKVGPSGTSPDTQYF	TGTGCCAGCAGCAAAGTAGGGCCTAGCGGGACGTCGCCAGATACGCAGTATTTT
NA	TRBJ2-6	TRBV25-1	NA	CASSELDLNVLTF	TGTGCCAGCAGTGAATTGGACCTCAACGTCCTGACTTTC
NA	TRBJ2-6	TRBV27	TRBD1	CASSPGTGVGANVLTF	TGTGCCAGCAGCCCCGGGACAGGGGTTGGGGCCAACGTCCTGACTTTC